This is a list of T cell receptor beta chains from one sample in a study of T cells after yellow fever vaccination. TCRdb recomputed calls from the 5' RACE reads with MiXCR, one row per CDR3 protein. This sample carries about 320,000 distinct CDR3 sequences, roughly 4.3% of them seen once, and the ten largest clones take 15% to 20%. The source was PBMCs, collected 15 days after the yellow fever booster vaccination. These receptors originate from a young man who received the YFV17D yellow fever vaccine. Both conserved end residues are part of each CDR3. D genes are given only for firm matches. For some rows the clone size is stated as once, few or many, or as a class when expanded; others skip it.

D	J	V	size	DNA	CDR3
TRBD2	TRBJ2-2	TRBV5-1	.	TGCGCCAGCAGCGATTTCACTAGCGGCACCGGGGAGCTGTTTTTT	CASSDFTSGTGELFF
.	TRBJ2-2	TRBV7-9	few	TGTGCCAGCAGCCCGCGGGGTTCGGTCCCCATCGGGGAGCTGTTTTTT	CASSPRGSVPIGELFF
.	TRBJ2-3	TRBV5-1	.	TGCGCCAGCACCCCCGGGGATACGCAGTATTTT	CASTPGDTQYF
.	TRBJ2-7	TRBV7-2	many	TGTGCCAGCAGCCTTAGGTGGAGCTACGAGCAGTACTTC	CASSLRWSYEQYF
.	TRBJ2-5	TRBV6-2/TRBV6-3	many	TGTGCCAGCAGTTACACTTTTCGCGGGGGCCCCCCCGAGACCCAGTACTTC	CASSYTFRGGPPETQYF
.	TRBJ1-2	TRBV5-1	.	TGCGCCAGCAGCCTTGGACCAAAGGGCTACACCTTC	CASSLGPKGYTF
.	TRBJ2-7	TRBV30	many	TGTGCCTGGAGTGTCCAGGGGACCTACGAGCAGTACTTC	CAWSVQGTYEQYF
.	TRBJ2-3	TRBV7-2	many	TGTGCCAGCAGCTACCTAGGCACAGATACGCAGTATTTT	CASSYLGTDTQYF
.	TRBJ1-2	TRBV5-6	few	TGTGCCAGCAGCCGGGGGGGTCCGTATGGCTACACCTTC	CASSRGGPYGYTF
TRBD1	TRBJ1-6	TRBV5-1	many	TGCGCCAGCAGCACGCGACCGGGACAGAGCAATTCACCCCTCCACTTT	CASSTRPGQSNSPLHF
TRBD1	TRBJ2-5	TRBV12-3/TRBV12-4	few	TGTGCCAGCAGTTTTGGACAGGGCCAAGAGACCCAGTACTTC	CASSFGQGQETQYF
TRBD1	TRBJ2-1	TRBV6-6	many	TGTGCCAGTCAGGGGGCCTGGCTCTACAATGAGCAGTTCTTC	CASQGAWLYNEQFF
.	TRBJ2-5	TRBV12-3/TRBV12-4	many	TGTGCCAGCAGTTTAAGGGCGGAAGAGACCCAGTACTTC	CASSLRAEETQYF
TRBD2	TRBJ2-7	TRBV11-2	many	TGTGCCAGCAGCTTGGGTGGGGGGGCCTACGAGCAGTACTTC	CASSLGGGAYEQYF
.	TRBJ1-1	TRBV5-1	few	TGCGCCACCAGAGGGTCGCCGGGGGAATTCCTTGAAGCTTTCTTT	CATRGSPGEFLEAFF
.	TRBJ1-2	TRBV4-2	.	TGTGCCAGCAGCCAAGAGCCCCGGGGGGGCACGGATGGCTACACCTTC	CASSQEPRGGTDGYTF
.	TRBJ1-4	TRBV7-2	many	TGTGCCAGCAGCTTAGCTTTCGGAACTTGGGATGAAAAACTGTTTTTT	CASSLAFGTWDEKLFF
TRBD1	TRBJ2-7	TRBV7-9	many	TGTGCCAGCAGCATAGGACAGGGGGTCTCCTACGAGCAGTACTTC	CASSIGQGVSYEQYF
.	TRBJ2-5	TRBV4-3	many	TGCGCCAGCAGCCAAGATCGGGATAGGGAGACCCAGTACTTC	CASSQDRDRETQYF
.	TRBJ1-5	TRBV5-5	.	TGTGCCAGCAGCCCGTGGGGGTCCAACAATCAGCCCCAGCATTTT	CASSPWGSNNQPQHF
.	TRBJ1-2	TRBV5-1	many	TGCGCCAGCAGCGTCCGGGACGGCGCACGGGGCTACACCTTC	CASSVRDGARGYTF
.	TRBJ2-2	TRBV29-1	few	TGCAGCGTGGACGGTAGTGGCACCGGGGAGCTGTTTTTT	CSVDGSGTGELFF
TRBD1	TRBJ1-1	TRBV3-1	few	TGTGCCAGCAGCCAAGGTAGAGCAGGGGGAGACACTGAAGCTTTCTTT	CASSQGRAGGDTEAFF
TRBD2	TRBJ2-1	TRBV5-1	many	TGCGCCAGCAGCTTGGCCGGGACTACGAAATACAATGAGCAGTTCTTC	CASSLAGTTKYNEQFF
.	TRBJ2-3	TRBV4-3	few	TGCGCCAGCAGCCAAGAAGGCCCGGCAGGGGGGATGGTGTATGGTACGCAGTATTTT	CASSQEGPAGGMVYGTQYF
.	TRBJ1-1	TRBV6-1	few	TGTGCCAGCAGTGAAGTTGACAGTGTGACTGAAGCTTTCTTT	CASSEVDSVTEAFF
TRBD1	TRBJ2-2	TRBV15	many	TGTGCCACCAGCAGGGTGGTGACAGGGGGCACCGGGGAGCTGTTTTTT	CATSRVVTGGTGELFF
TRBD1	TRBJ1-2	TRBV20-1	many	TGCAGTGCCCACGACAGGGGGCAAGGGTATGGCTACACCTTC	CSAHDRGQGYGYTF
TRBD1	TRBJ1-2	TRBV12-3/TRBV12-4	.	TGTGCCAGCAGTCAGGGGGCGGTTGGCTACACCTTC	CASSQGAVGYTF
TRBD2	TRBJ2-1	TRBV3-1	many	TGTGCCAGCAGCACCCGACTAGCGGGGGGCATCATCTACAATGAGCAGTTCTTC	CASSTRLAGGIIYNEQFF
.	TRBJ1-6	TRBV5-1	.	TGCGCCAGCAGCTTCAAGGGGGATAATTCACCCCTCCACTTT	CASSFKGDNSPLHF
TRBD1	TRBJ2-2	TRBV28	few	TGTGCCAGCAGACCTTGGACAGGGACGACCGGGGAGCTGTTTTTT	CASRPWTGTTGELFF
TRBD1	TRBJ2-7	TRBV12-3/TRBV12-4	many	TGTGCCAGCAGGCCGACAGGGAGCTACGAGCAGTACTTC	CASRPTGSYEQYF
.	TRBJ1-4	TRBV4-3	few	TGCGCCAGCAGCCAAGATCCTGGTCACGGGGCAGCGCCCCTGGAAAAACTGTTTTTT	CASSQDPGHGAAPLEKLFF
.	TRBJ2-3	TRBV20-1	.	TGCAGTGCTGCTTCCAGGGGAGATTGGTCAGATACGCAGTATTTT	CSAASRGDWSDTQYF
TRBD1	TRBJ1-1	TRBV7-2	few	TGTGCCAGCAGCCCCGACAGGGTCAGAAGGTTGGGCACTGAAGCTTTCTTT	CASSPDRVRRLGTEAFF
.	TRBJ1-2	TRBV7-9	few	TGTGCCAGCAGCTTAGAGGGACGGGCCCTATCCGGCTACACCTTC	CASSLEGRALSGYTF
TRBD2	TRBJ2-1	TRBV4-2	many	TGTGCCAGCAGCCGAGAGTGGCGGGGGGGCCTTTACAATGAGCAGTTCTTC	CASSREWRGGLYNEQFF
.	TRBJ1-3	TRBV4-3	many	TGCGCCAGCAGCCCCGACGGGAGCTCTGGAAACACCATATATTTT	CASSPDGSSGNTIYF
.	TRBJ1-1	TRBV7-2	many	TGTGCCAGCAGCTTAATACAGCTGAACACTGAAGCTTTCTTT	CASSLIQLNTEAFF
.	TRBJ2-5	TRBV7-3	few	TGTGCCAGCTCTCGTTCGGGGAGGGAGACCCAGTACTTC	CASSRSGRETQYF
.	TRBJ1-5	TRBV20-1	many	TGCAGTGCTAGAGACCCTCGGGCAGCGGGCAATCAGCCCCAGCATTTT	CSARDPRAAGNQPQHF
.	TRBJ1-5	TRBV6-5	many	TGTGCCAGCGCCCGGGCGGGGGCGCGTGGTCAGCCCCAGCATTTT	CASARAGARGQPQHF
.	TRBJ1-2	TRBV20-1	few	TGCAGTGCTAGTGCCGGGACATCTTATGGCTACACCTTC	CSASAGTSYGYTF
.	TRBJ2-7	TRBV12-3/TRBV12-4	many	TGTGCCAGCGCTATGGGCGGCAAACCGTACGAGCAGTACTTC	CASAMGGKPYEQYF
.	TRBJ2-4	TRBV7-2	many	TGTGCCAGCAGCTCCCAGGGGGGGGGCGAAAACATTCAGTACTTC	CASSSQGGGENIQYF
TRBD2	TRBJ2-3	TRBV4-2	.	TGTGCCAGCAGCCCCTCATGGACTAGCGGGAGGGCGGATACGCAGTATTTT	CASSPSWTSGRADTQYF
.	TRBJ2-5	TRBV2	few	TGTGCCAGCAGCAGACTGGAGACCTTTGGGACCCAGTACTTC	CASSRLETFGTQYF
.	TRBJ2-4	TRBV7-2	.	TGTGCCAGCAGCTTAGATCTCGGCCGGGACATTCAGTACTTC	CASSLDLGRDIQYF
TRBD2	TRBJ2-1	TRBV6-4	many	TGTGCCAGCAGTCCCTTCGGGGGGGCTAACAATGAGCAGTTCTTC	CASSPFGGANNEQFF
.	TRBJ1-4	TRBV6-5	many	TGTGCCAGCAGTAACAGGAGAAATAATGAAAAACTGTTTTTT	CASSNRRNNEKLFF
TRBD2	TRBJ2-3	TRBV7-2	.	TGTGCCAGCAGCTCAGGACTAGCGGGGGGGTGGGGCACAGATACGCAGTATTTT	CASSSGLAGGWGTDTQYF
TRBD1	TRBJ1-6	TRBV4-1	few	TGCGCCAGCAGCCAGGGGACAGGGTCGTCACCCCTCCACTTT	CASSQGTGSSPLHF
.	TRBJ2-5	TRBV27	.	TGTGCCAGCAGTTTCCAGTCCGCGCGAACCCAGTACTTC	CASSFQSARTQYF
.	TRBJ1-1	TRBV7-2	.	TGTGCCAGCAGCTTAGCCCACAGTCTGAACACTGAAGCTTTCTTT	CASSLAHSLNTEAFF